This TCR beta chain was captured in a study of OX40 agonist ivuxolimab in advanced cancers. Study-level results: Mean expanded clone counts were higher in CD8+ than CD4+ T cells. Clonal expansion was among the lowest in partial responders at 0.1-3.0 mg/kg, especially CD8+. Some patients who did not respond also had low normalized T-cell clonal expansion. Clonal expansion was seen in CD4+ and CD8+ blood T cells by week 6 at 0.1 to 3.0 mg/kg.

On this clone itself: Its antigen remains unknown.

Only in-frame clones appear in the TCRdb table, and some are missing; sequencing was by immunoSEQ multiplex PCR. The data contain tens of thousands of clones, approximately 89% of them seen just once; the ten biggest clones take up 0.95% to 1.4%. Specimen: CD4+ or CD8+ T cells sorted from blood, collected in a trial of the OX40 agonist ivuxolimab. The TCR originated in an adult with an advanced solid tumor such as melanoma, head and neck, liver or kidney cancer.

The CDR3 loop is CARENYGYTF. CDR3 coding DNA: TGTGCCAGAGAAAACTATGGCTACACCTTC. The chain recombines TRBV2 with TRBJ1-2, with D unresolved. In germline, CDR1 is SNHLY, CDR2 FYNNEI. The CDR3 is 10 amino acids. Trimming removed 9 bases at V and 2 bases at J, with 4 bases between. Drawing the rest from reference TRBV2 and TRBJ1-2, the complete variable domain is EPEVTQTPSHQVTQMGQEVILRCVPISNHLYFYWYRQILGQKVEFLVSFYNNEISEKSEIFDDQFSVERPDGSNFTLKIRSTKLEDSAMYFCARENYGYTFGSGTRLTVV.